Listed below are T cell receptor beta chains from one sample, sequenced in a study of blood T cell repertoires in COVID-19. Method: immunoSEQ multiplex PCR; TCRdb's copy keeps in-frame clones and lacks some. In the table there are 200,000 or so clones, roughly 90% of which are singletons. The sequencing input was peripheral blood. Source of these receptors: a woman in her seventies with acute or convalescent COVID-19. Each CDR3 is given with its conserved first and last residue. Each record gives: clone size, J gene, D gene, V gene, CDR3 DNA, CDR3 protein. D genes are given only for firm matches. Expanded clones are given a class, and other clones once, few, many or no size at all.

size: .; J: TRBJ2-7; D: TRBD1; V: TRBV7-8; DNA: TGTGCCAGCAGCTTAGCGCTAACAGGGGCAGGCTCCTACGAGCAGTACTTC; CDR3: CASSLALTGAGSYEQYF
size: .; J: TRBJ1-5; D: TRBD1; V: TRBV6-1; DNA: TGTGCCAGCAGTGAAGCCCGGGGACAGGGCTACTATTCGAATCAGCCCCAGCATTTT; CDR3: CASSEARGQGYYSNQPQHF
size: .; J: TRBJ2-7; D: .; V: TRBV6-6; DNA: TGTGCCAGCAGTTACTCCCGGGACAACCCCTACGAGCAGTACTTC; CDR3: CASSYSRDNPYEQYF
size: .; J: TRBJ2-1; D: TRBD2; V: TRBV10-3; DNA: TGTGCCATCAGTGAAGAACTAGCGGCAACCATCAATGAGCAGTTCTTC; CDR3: CAISEELAATINEQFF
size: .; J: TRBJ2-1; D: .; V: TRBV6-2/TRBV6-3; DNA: TGTGCCAGCAGTTACCGGGGGGCCTCCTCCTACAATGAGCAGTTCTTC; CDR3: CASSYRGASSYNEQFF
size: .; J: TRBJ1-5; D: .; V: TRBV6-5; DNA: TGTGCCAGCAGACACAGGGTTGGTCAGCCCCAGCATTTT; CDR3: CASRHRVGQPQHF
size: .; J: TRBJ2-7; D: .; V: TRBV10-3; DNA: TGTGCCATCAGTTCTTGGCGGGCACCCTACGAGCAGTACTTC; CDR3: CAISSWRAPYEQYF
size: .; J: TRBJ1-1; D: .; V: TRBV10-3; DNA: TGTGCCATCGGACCAACAGGGAATGAAGCTTTCTTT; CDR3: CAIGPTGNEAFF
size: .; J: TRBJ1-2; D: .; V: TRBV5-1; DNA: TGCGCCAGCAGCGTGACAGAGCTGGACTATGGCTACACCTTC; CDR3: CASSVTELDYGYTF
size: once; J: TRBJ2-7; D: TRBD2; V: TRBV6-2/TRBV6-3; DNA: TGTGCCAGCAGTTCTAGCGGGTATTACGAGCAGTACTTC; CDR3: CASSSSGYYEQYF
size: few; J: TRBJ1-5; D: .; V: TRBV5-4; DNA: TGTGCCAGCAGCCCGGGTCCAGGACAAGGGTATAGCAATCAGCCCCAGCATTTT; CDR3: CASSPGPGQGYSNQPQHF
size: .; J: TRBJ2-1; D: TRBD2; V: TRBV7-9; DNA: TGTGCCAGCAGCGAACCGGGACTAGCGGGGGGTCTGTACAATGAGCAGTTCTTC; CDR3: CASSEPGLAGGLYNEQFF
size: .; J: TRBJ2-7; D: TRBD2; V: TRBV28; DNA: TGTGCCAGCAGTTTATGGTCTAGCGGTTCCTACGAGCAGTACTTC; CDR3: CASSLWSSGSYEQYF
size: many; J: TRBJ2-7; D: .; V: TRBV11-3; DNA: TGTGCCAGCAGCCTTCCTCTCCACGAGCAGTACTTC; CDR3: CASSLPLHEQYF
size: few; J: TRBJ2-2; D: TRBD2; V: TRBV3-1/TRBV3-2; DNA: TGTGCCAGCAGCCAAGGAGTAGCGGGGGTTACCGGGGAGCTGTTTTTT; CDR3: CASSQGVAGVTGELFF
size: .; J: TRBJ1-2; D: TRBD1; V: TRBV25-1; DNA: TGTGCCAGCAACCCAGGGGGCTCTGGCTACACCTTC; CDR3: CASNPGGSGYTF
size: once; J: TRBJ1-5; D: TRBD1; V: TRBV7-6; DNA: TGTGCCAGCAGCTCGACAGGGCCCAATCACAATCAGCCCCAGCATTTT; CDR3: CASSSTGPNHNQPQHF
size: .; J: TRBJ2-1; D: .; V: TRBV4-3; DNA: TGCGCCAGCAGCCAAGAGTTACTATTTAGCTCCTACAATGAGCAGTTCTTC; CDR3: CASSQELLFSSYNEQFF
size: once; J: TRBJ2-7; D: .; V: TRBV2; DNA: TGTGCCAGCGGGGAGGCAGGGGGTTCCTACGAGCAGTACTTC; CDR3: CASGEAGGSYEQYF
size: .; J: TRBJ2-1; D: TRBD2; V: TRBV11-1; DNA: TGTGCCAGCAGCACCAGGACTAGCGGGCTCTACAATGAGCAGTTCTTC; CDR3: CASSTRTSGLYNEQFF
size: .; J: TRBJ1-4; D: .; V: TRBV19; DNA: TGTGCCAGTAGTATAGGAAAACTTCCTAATGAAAAACTGTTTTTT; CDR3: CASSIGKLPNEKLFF
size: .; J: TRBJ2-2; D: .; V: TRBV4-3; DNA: TGCGCCAGCAGCCAAGGGCGGGTCGGCGGGGAGCTGTTTTTT; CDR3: CASSQGRVGGELFF
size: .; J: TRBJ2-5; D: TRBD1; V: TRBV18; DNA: TGTGCCAGCTCACCAGGAGACAGGGGAGAGACCCAGTACTTC; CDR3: CASSPGDRGETQYF
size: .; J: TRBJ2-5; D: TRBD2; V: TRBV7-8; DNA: TGTGCCAGCAGCTTAATCTCTAGCGGGACGTACCAAGAGACCCAGTACTTC; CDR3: CASSLISSGTYQETQYF
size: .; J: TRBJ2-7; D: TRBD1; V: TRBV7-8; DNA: TGTGCCAGCAGCTTAGGGTCCGGGGACAGGGGGCGCCACGAGCAGTACTTC; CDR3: CASSLGSGDRGRHEQYF
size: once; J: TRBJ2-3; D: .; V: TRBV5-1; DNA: TGCGCCAGCAGCTTGGTGCAGAACACAGATACGCAGTATTTT; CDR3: CASSLVQNTDTQYF
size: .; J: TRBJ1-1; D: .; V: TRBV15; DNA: TGTGCCACCAGCAGAGGACAGGCTGTCAACACTGAAGCTTTCTTT; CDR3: CATSRGQAVNTEAFF
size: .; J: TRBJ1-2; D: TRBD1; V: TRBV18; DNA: TGTGCCAGCTCACCCCGCCGGGACAGGGGAGGCTACACCTTC; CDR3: CASSPRRDRGGYTF
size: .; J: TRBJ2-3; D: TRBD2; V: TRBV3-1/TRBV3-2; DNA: TGTGCCAGCAGCTCAAACGTCGCCTTCGGGGGGGGTGACACAGATACGCAGTATTTT; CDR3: CASSSNVAFGGGDTDTQYF
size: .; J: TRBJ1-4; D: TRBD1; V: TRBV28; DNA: TGTGCCAGCAGCAAACCAGGGGGCCGTAATGAAAAACTGTTTTTT; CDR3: CASSKPGGRNEKLFF
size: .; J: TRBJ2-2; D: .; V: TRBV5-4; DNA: TGTGCCAGCAGCTTGGCGGAGGGATGGACCGGGGAGCTGTTTTTT; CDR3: CASSLAEGWTGELFF
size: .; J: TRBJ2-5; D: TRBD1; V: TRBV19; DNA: TGTGCCAGTCGTGGACAGGGTGGGCAGACCCAGTACTTC; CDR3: CASRGQGGQTQYF
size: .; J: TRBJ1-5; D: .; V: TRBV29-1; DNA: TGCAGCGTGACAGACGTAGGCAATCAGCCCCAGCATTTT; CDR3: CSVTDVGNQPQHF
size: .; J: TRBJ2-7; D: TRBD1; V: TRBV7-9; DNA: TGTGCCAGCAGCCCGGCAGGGGGCCTCTCCTACGAGCAGTACTTC; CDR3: CASSPAGGLSYEQYF
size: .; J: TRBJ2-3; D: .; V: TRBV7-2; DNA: TGTGCCAGCAGCCGGGTAGGCGGGTTCACTAGCACAGATACGCAGTATTTT; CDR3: CASSRVGGFTSTDTQYF
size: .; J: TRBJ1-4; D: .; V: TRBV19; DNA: TGTGCCGTCACTGGACGGGATAATGAAAAACTGTTTTTT; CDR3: CAVTGRDNEKLFF
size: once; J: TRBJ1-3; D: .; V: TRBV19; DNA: TGTGCCAGTAGTCCGGACAGCTCTGGAAACACCATATATTTT; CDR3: CASSPDSSGNTIYF
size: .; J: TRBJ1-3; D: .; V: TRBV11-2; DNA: TGTGCCAGCAGCTCTTATGGGGGGACCTCTGGAAACACCATATATTTT; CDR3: CASSSYGGTSGNTIYF
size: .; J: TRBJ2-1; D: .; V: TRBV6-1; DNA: TGTGCCAGCAGTGAAGACGAGGGATTCAGCGATGAGCAGTTCTTC; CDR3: CASSEDEGFSDEQFF